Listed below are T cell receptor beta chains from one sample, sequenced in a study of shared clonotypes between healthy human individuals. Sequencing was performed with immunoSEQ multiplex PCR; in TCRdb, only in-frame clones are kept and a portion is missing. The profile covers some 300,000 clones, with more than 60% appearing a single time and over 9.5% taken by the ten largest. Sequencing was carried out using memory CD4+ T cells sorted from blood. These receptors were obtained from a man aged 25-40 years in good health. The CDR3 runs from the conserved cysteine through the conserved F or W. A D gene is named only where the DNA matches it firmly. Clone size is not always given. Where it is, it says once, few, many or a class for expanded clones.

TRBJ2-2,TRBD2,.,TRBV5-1,TGCGCCAGCAGAGTCACTAGCGGGACCACCGGGGAGCTGTTTTTT,CASRVTSGTTGELFF
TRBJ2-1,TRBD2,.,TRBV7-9,TGTGCCAGCAGCAAAGAGGCGGGGGCCTACAATGAGCAGTTCTTC,CASSKEAGAYNEQFF
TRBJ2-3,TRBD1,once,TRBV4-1,TGCGCCAGCAGCCAAGGTAATGCAGGGGGCTCCACAGATACGCAGTATTTT,CASSQGNAGGSTDTQYF
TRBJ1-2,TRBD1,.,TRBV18,TGTGCCAGCTCACTGGACAGGGAGCCCTATGGCTACACCTTC,CASSLDREPYGYTF
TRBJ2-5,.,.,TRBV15,TGTGCCACCAGCAGAGGGTCCGAGACCCAGTACTTC,CATSRGSETQYF
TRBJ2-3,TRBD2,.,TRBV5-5,TGTGCCAGCAGCTTGAACGGCGGGGGGGGCACAGATACGCAGTATTTT,CASSLNGGGGTDTQYF
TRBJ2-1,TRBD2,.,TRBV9,TGTGCCAGCAGCCCTAGCCAGACTAGCGGGAGAAATGAGCAGTTCTTC,CASSPSQTSGRNEQFF
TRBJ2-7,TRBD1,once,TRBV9,TGTGCCAGCAGCCCCCAGGGGGCCGTGATTAGCGAGCAGTACTTC,CASSPQGAVISEQYF
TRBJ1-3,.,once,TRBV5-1,TGCGCCAGCAGCCCGCAGCCGTCTGGAAACACCATATATTTT,CASSPQPSGNTIYF
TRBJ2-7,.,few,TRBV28,TGTGCCAGCAACAACCAACAGGGTAAGGGCGAGCAGTACTTC,CASNNQQGKGEQYF
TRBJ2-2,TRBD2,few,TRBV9,TGTGCCAGCAGCTCTCCTAGCGGAGTGAACACCGGGGAGCTGTTTTTT,CASSSPSGVNTGELFF
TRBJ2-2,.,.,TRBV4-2,TGTGCCAGCAGCCAAGATTGGAAGGATCGGACCACCGGGGAGCTGTTTTTT,CASSQDWKDRTTGELFF
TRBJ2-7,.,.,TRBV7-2,TGTGCCAGCAGCCCCGCCCGAGGGGCCGAGGCCTACGAGCAGTACTTC,CASSPARGAEAYEQYF
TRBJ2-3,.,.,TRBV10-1,TGCGCCAGCAGTGAGTCCGGGATGAGTACGCAGTATTTT,CASSESGMSTQYF
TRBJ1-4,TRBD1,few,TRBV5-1,TGCGCCAGCAGCTTGGCCGGGACAGGGGGCGTTAATGAAAAACTGTTTTTT,CASSLAGTGGVNEKLFF
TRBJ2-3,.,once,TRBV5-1,TGCGCCAGCAGCGATGGGGGGATAGCGAGCACAGATACGCAGTATTTT,CASSDGGIASTDTQYF
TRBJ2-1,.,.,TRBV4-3,TGCGCCAGCAGCCAAGAAGGGAGTATGTCCTACAATGAGCAGTTCTTC,CASSQEGSMSYNEQFF
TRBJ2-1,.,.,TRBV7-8,TGTGCCAGCTCACACCTTTCTCTCCAGGAGCAGTTCTTC,CASSHLSLQEQFF
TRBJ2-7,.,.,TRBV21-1,TGTGCCAGCATTCAACGGGGACCCACCTACGAGCAGTACTTC,CASIQRGPTYEQYF
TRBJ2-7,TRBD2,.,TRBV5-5,TGTGCCAGCGGGACCGGGACTAGCGGGAGTAGGTTGGAGTACTTC,CASGTGTSGSRLEYF
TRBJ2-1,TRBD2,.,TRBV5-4,TGTGCCAGCAGCCTAGCGGGAGGGCCGGGTAATGAGCAGTTCTTC,CASSLAGGPGNEQFF
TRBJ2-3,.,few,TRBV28,TGTGCCAGCAGTTTCCAATCGCGGCAGGATACGCAGTATTTT,CASSFQSRQDTQYF
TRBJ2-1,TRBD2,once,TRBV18,TGTGCCAGCTCATTAAGGACTAGCGGGGACAATGAGCAGTTCTTC,CASSLRTSGDNEQFF
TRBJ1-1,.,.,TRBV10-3,TGTGCCGTGACAGCCCGCCCGAACACTGAAGCTTTCTTT,CAVTARPNTEAFF
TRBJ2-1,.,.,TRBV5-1,TGCGCCAGCAGCAGGACCGCCGGACCGAGCTCCTACAATGAGCAGTTCTTC,CASSRTAGPSSYNEQFF
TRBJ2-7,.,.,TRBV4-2,TGTGCCAGCAGCCCCCAGGCAGGGTTCGCGTCCTACGAGCAGTACTTC,CASSPQAGFASYEQYF
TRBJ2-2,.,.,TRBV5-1,TGCGCCAGCAGCTTGGATGGGGGCTCCGGGGAGCTGTTTTTT,CASSLDGGSGELFF
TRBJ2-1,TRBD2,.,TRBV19,TGTGCCAGTAGTATTCGAGGACTAGGCCCCTACAATGAGCAGTTCTTC,CASSIRGLGPYNEQFF
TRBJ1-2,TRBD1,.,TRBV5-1,TGCGCCAGCAGCCGAAATAGGAGAGGGACAGAAAGGAACTATGGCTACACCTTC,CASSRNRRGTERNYGYTF
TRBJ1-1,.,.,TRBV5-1,TGCGCCAGCAGCTTGGCCGCTCGCGTGGCTGAAGCTTTCTTT,CASSLAARVAEAFF
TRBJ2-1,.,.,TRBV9,TGTGCCAGCAGCGTAGAAGCCCTAGCAGATAAATACAATGAGCAGTTCTTC,CASSVEALADKYNEQFF
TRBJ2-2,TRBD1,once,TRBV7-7,TGTGCCAGCAGCCCAGTGACAGGGGACACCGGGGAGCTGTTTTTT,CASSPVTGDTGELFF
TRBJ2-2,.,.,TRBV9,TGTGCCAGCAGCGTACGTAGCGGACTGAACACCGGGGAGCTGTTTTTT,CASSVRSGLNTGELFF